The T cell receptor beta chain under discussion was sequenced for a study of neurological immune-mediated disorders. Study-wide findings and caveats: While HTLV-1-associated myelopathy showed the greatest TCR clonal expansion, multiple sclerosis showed the least, falling below healthy controls.

Time point here: longitudinal time-point 3. This clonotype was counted once. Antigen: not known. A much larger clone is a single base away; this may be a read error. The cDNA was generated by 5'RACE with 10-nucleotide random UMIs. Every sequencing run produced over 200 million TCR-beta sequences that came from 15-18 subjects. TCRdb fed the 5' RACE reads into MiXCR, producing one record per CDR3 protein. The sample has about 53,000 distinct CDR3 sequences, roughly 8.8% seen once; the top ten hold 1.5% to 2%. This CDR3 is built from 16 residues. Trimming removed 5 bases at V and 4 bases at J, with 20 bases between. Per germline, CDR1 SEHNR and CDR2 FQNEAQ (reference sequence).

Sequencing was performed on PBMCs. V is TRBV7-9 and J is TRBJ1-1; D not certain. The source is a woman in her forties in good health. The CDR3 sequence: CASSLGVRGFGTEAFF. Here the CDR3 DNA reads TGTGCCAGCAGCCTTGGCGTTCGCGGGTTCGGCACTGAAGCTTTCTTT.